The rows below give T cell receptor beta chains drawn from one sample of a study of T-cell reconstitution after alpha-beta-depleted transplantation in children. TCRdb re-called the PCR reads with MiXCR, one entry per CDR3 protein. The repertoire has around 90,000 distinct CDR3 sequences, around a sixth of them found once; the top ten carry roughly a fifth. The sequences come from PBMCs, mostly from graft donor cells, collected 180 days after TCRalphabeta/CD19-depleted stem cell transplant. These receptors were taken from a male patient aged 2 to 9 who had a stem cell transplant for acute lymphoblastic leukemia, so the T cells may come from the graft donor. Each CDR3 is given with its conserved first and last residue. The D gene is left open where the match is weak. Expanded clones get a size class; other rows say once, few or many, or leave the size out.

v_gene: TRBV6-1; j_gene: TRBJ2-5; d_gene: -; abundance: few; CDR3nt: TGTGCCAGCAAGAGACGGGCAGCGGAAGAGACCCAGTACTTC; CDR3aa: CASKRRAAEETQYF
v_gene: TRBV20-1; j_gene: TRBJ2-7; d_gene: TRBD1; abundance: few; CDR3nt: TGCAGTGCTAGAGTAGGACAGGGTGGATACGAGCAGTACTTC; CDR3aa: CSARVGQGGYEQYF
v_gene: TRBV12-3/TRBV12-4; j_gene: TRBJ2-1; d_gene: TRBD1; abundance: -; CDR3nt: TGTGCCAGCAGGGACAGGGTTGGGACCTACAATGAGCAGTTCTTC; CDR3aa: CASRDRVGTYNEQFF
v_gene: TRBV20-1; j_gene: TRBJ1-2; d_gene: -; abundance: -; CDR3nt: TGCAGTGCCAAAGGACAGTTAGAAGACTATGGCTACACCTTC; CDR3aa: CSAKGQLEDYGYTF
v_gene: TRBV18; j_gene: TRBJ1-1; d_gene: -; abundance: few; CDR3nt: TGTGCCAGCTCACCGCGACAGCAGAACACTGAAGCTTTCTTT; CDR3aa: CASSPRQQNTEAFF
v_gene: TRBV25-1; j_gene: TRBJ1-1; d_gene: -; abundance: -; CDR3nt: TGTGCCAGCAGTGAATCCTCCACCTCGAGGGAAGCTTTCTTT; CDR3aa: CASSESSTSREAFF
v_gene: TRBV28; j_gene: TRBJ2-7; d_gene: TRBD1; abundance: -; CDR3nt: TGTGCCAGCAGTTCCGGGACAGACTACGAGCAGTACTTC; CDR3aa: CASSSGTDYEQYF
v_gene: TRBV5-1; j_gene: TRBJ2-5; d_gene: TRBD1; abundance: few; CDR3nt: TGCGCCAGCAGGGGGGACAGCTCCCAAGAGACCCAGTACTTC; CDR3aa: CASRGDSSQETQYF
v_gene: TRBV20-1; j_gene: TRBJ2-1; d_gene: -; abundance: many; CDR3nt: TGCAGTGCCTTCCTCGGGAGAGCTTACAATGAGCAGTTCTTC; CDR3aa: CSAFLGRAYNEQFF
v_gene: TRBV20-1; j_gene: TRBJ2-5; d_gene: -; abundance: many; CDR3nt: TGCAGTACCAAGGTAGTAGCCCGAGAGACCCAGTACTTC; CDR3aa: CSTKVVARETQYF
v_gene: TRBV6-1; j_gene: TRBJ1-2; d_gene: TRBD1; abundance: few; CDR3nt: TGTGCCAGCAGTCCGCCTGGGACAGCCACGGAAGTCTATGGCTACACCTTC; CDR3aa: CASSPPGTATEVYGYTF
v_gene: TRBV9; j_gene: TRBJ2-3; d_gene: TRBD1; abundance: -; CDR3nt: TGTGCCAGCAGCCCGACAGGGCTGGCGCGTGATACGCAGTATTTT; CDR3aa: CASSPTGLARDTQYF
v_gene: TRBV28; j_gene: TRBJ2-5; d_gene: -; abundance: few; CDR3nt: TGTGCCAGCACCCTTGGGCTAGTAGCCCCCGCGGAGACCCAGTACTTC; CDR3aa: CASTLGLVAPAETQYF
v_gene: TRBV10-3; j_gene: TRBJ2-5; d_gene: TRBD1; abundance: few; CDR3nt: TGTGCCATCAGGCCAGACAGGGTAGAAGAGACCCAGTACTTC; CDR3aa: CAIRPDRVEETQYF
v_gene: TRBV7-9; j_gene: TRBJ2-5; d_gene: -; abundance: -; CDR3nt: TGTGCCAGCAGCAAGAGGGACCATGGGGGGGAGACCCAGTACTTC; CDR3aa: CASSKRDHGGETQYF
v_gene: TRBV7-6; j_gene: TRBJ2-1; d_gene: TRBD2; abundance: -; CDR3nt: TGTGCCAGCAGCCAACCCCTAACTAGCGGGGGGGCCCTTCACAATGAGCAGTTCTTC; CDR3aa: CASSQPLTSGGALHNEQFF
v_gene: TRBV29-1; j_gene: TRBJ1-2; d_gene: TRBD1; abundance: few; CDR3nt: TGCAGCGTCCCCCTGACAGGGGCCCTTCGGAATGGCTACACCTTC; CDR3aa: CSVPLTGALRNGYTF
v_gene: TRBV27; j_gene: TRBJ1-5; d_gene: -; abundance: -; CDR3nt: TGTGCCAGCAGTTCACGGACAGATAGCAATCAGCCCCAGCATTTT; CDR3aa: CASSSRTDSNQPQHF
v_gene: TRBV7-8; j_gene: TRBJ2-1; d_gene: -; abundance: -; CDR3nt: TGTGCCAGCAGCTTAGTGTGGCTCAACTACAATGAGCAGTTCTTC; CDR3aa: CASSLVWLNYNEQFF
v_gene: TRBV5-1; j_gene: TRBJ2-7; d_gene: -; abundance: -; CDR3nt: TGCGCCAGCAGCTCCTCGGGGGAGGAGCAGTACTTC; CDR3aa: CASSSSGEEQYF
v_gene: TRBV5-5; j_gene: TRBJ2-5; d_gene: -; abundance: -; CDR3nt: TGTGCCAGCAGCTCTTACGGGGGTTCGGAGTACTTC; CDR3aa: CASSSYGGSEYF
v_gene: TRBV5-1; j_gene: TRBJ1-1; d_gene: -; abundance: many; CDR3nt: TGCGCCAGCAGCTTCCAACAGGGCCAGCGCACTGAAGCTTTCTTT; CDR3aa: CASSFQQGQRTEAFF
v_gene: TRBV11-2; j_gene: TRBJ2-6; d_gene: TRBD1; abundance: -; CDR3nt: TGTGCCAGCAGCCCATCTTTCCGGGACAGGGTAGGTGGGGCCAACGTCCTGACTTTC; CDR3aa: CASSPSFRDRVGGANVLTF
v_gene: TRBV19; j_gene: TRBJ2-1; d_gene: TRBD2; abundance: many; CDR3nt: TGTGCCAGTAGTAGGGGACTAGGGCGGGGCCCTGAGCAGTTCTTC; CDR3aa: CASSRGLGRGPEQFF
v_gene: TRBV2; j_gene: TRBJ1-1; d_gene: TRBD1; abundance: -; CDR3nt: TGTGCCAGCAGCATAATCAGGGGGAGCACTGAAGCTTTCTTT; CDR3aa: CASSIIRGSTEAFF